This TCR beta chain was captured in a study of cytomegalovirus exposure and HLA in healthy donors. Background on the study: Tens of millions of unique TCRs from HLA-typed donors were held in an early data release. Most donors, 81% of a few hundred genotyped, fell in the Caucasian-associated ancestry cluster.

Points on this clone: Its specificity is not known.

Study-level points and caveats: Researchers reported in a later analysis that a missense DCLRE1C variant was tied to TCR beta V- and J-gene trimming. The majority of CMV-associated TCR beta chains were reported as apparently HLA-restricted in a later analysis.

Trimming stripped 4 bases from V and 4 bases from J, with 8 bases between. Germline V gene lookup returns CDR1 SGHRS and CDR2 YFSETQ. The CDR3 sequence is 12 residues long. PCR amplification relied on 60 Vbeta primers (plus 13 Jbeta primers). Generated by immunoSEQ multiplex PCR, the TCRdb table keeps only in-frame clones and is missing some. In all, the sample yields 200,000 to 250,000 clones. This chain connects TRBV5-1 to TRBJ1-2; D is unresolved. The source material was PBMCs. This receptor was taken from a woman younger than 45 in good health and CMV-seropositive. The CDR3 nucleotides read TGCGCCAGCAGCCCCTCGTTCTATGGCTACACCTTC. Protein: CASSPSFYGYTF. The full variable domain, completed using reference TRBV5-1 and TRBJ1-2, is KAGVTQTPRYLIKTRGQQVTLSCSPISGHRSVSWYQQTPGQGLQFLFEYFSETQRNKGNFPGRFSGRQFSNSRSEMNVSTLELGDSALYLCASSPSFYGYTFGSGTRLTVV.